This entry features one T cell receptor beta chain sequence. The entry originates in a study of sequential checkpoint blockade in melanoma. Study-level information: Arm A got nivolumab then ipilimumab; arm B the reverse, 1:1.

Germline V gene data show CDR1 as LNHDA and CDR2 as SQIVND (reference sequence). There are 14 residues in the CDR3. With 7 bases removed from V and 2 bases from J, the gap between germline ends came to 12 bases. The protocol was immunoSEQ multiplex PCR, while the TCRdb copy is restricted to in-frame clones and leaves out a portion. The sample has 13,000 or so clones, around 70% seen once. The treatment is: randomized to nivolumab then ipilimumab (arm A) or the reverse (arm B). DNA-damaging chemotherapy had not been given to any patient beforehand. Live CD3+CD8+ CD19− CD56− cells were sorted from PBMCs.

J is TRBJ1-3 and V is TRBV19; unclear D gene. The receptor was isolated from a human donor with melanoma. This sample comprised CD8+ T cells sorted from blood (inferred from file names), obtained from a patient given nivolumab and ipilimumab in sequence. CDR3 sequence reads: CASKRQSAGNTIYF. The CDR3 nucleotides read TGTGCCAGTAAACGACAAAGTGCTGGAAACACCATATATTTT.